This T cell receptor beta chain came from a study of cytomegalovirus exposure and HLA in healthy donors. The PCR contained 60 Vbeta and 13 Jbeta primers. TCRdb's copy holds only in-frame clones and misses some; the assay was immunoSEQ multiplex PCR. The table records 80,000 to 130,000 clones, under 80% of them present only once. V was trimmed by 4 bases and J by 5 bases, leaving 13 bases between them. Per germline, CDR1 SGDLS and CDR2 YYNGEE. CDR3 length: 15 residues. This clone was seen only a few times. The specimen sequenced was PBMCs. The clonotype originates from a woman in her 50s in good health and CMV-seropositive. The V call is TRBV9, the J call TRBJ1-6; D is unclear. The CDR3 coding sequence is TGTGCCAGCAGCCCTCGGGTGGGAGATAATTCACCCCTCCACTTT. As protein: CASSPRVGDNSPLHF.